The TCR beta chain under discussion was sequenced for a study of cytomegalovirus exposure and HLA in healthy donors. With 60 Vbeta and 13 Jbeta primers, the PCR was carried out. TCRdb keeps only in-frame clones here, not all; method: immunoSEQ multiplex PCR. The sample holds 150,000 to 200,000 clones, 70% to 80% seen once. Germline V gene data show CDR1 as SGDLS and CDR2 as YYNGEE. Trimming left V 4 bases short and J 6 bases short, with 19 bases between. The CDR3 extends over 15 amino acids. The material sequenced was PBMCs. The origin of this receptor is a woman aged 40 to 50 in good health and CMV-seronegative. The chain uses TRBV9 and TRBJ1-2, with TRBD1 as a possible D gene (5 bases). The CDR3 bases are TGTGCCAGCAGCCCTCGGGGGGACCTCTACCATGGCTACACCTTC. Encoded protein: CASSPRGDLYHGYTF.